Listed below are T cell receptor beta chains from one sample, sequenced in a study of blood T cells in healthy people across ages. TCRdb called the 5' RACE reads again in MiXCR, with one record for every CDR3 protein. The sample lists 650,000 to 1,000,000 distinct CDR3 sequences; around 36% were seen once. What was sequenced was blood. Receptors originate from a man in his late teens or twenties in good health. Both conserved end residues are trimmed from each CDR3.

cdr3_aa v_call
ASRGGQGSNIQY TRBV7-2
ATSRGGSRSDTQY TRBV15
ASSAYSTPVDTQY TRBV9
ASSPDTYEQY TRBV7-2
ASSSHLQVPPRADTQY TRBV12-3/TRBV12-4
ASSQGMGQENTEAF TRBV4-1
ASGLGTVGADTQY TRBV12-5
ASTPTLSPIDNYGYT TRBV3-1
ASSQDARGRFDEQF TRBV4-3
SVGNPAYEQY TRBV29-1
ASSVRQAYTETQY TRBV7-2
ASSVEARAEQY TRBV9
SAMDTQETQY TRBV20-1
ASTKTGGGEQY TRBV12-3/TRBV12-4
ASSPLRDKQETQY TRBV7-8
ASSQVAGEAGELF TRBV3-1
ASSLGGTNTGAF TRBV5-1
SVRGTGGYEQY TRBV20-1
ASSLEGPGGDEQY TRBV7-9
ASSPGLAGSTDTQY TRBV12-3/TRBV12-4
AGLNTEVF TRBV7-3
SARDTLTETQY TRBV20-1
AIPLERNYGYT TRBV7-9
ASGRVANTGELF TRBV4-3
ASSLPTNSHGYT TRBV6-2/TRBV6-3
ATSRPLGSVNSPLH TRBV15
SARGSYNEQY TRBV20-1
ASSFRRGATYEQY TRBV12-3/TRBV12-4
SVAAEGKEYEQY TRBV29-1
ASSPGLSYGYT TRBV2
ASSCTPNTEAF TRBV5-4
ASSLDLAGKNTQY TRBV7-2
ASSVGGNSYNEQF TRBV13
ASSLSGGDGYGYT TRBV5-5
SATSGQEENQPQH TRBV20-1
ASSVPGDRTDTQY TRBV2
ASSFITGVGNTIY TRBV7-2
ASSQGFMITGSYNEQY TRBV4-1
ASSPGDFGYT TRBV18
ASSYAGGNQPQH TRBV6-2/TRBV6-3
SATLWPEVSPEAF TRBV20-1
SVPGPGEKLF TRBV29-1